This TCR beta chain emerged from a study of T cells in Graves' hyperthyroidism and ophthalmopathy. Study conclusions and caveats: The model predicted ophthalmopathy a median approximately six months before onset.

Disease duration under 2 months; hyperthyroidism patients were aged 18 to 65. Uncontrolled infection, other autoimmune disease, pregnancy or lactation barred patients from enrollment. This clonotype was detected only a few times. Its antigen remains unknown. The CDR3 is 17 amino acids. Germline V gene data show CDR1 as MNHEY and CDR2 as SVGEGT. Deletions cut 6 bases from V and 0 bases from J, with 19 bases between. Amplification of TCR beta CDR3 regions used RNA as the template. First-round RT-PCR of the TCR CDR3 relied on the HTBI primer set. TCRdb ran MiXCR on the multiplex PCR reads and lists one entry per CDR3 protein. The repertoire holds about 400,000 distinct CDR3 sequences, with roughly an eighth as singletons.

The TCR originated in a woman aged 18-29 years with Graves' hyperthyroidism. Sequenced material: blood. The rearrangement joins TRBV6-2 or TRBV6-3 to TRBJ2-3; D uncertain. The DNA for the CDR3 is TGTGCCAGCAGCCCGACCGTTAATGAACCTAGCACAGATACGCAGTATTTT. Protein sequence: CASSPTVNEPSTDTQYF.